This is a list of T cell receptor beta chains from one sample in a study of cytomegalovirus exposure and HLA in healthy donors. Some clones are missing from TCRdb's copy, which holds only in-frame ones; the method was immunoSEQ multiplex PCR. The sample contains 99,000 or so clones, roughly 9.1% of which appear only once. Sequencing used PBMCs. These receptors were collected from a man in his forties or fifties in good health and CMV-seropositive. The CDR3 runs from the conserved cysteine through the conserved F or W. The D gene is left open where the match is weak. Some rows have no size entry. The others give once, few or many, or a class for an expanded clone.

j_call clone_size v_call d_call cdr3_aa cdr3_nt
TRBJ1-1 few TRBV7-6 - CASSPLGNTEAFF TGTGCCAGCAGCCCACTCGGGAACACTGAAGCTTTCTTT
TRBJ2-7 few TRBV6-6 - CASSYGLYEQYF TGTGCCAGCAGTTACGGCCTCTACGAGCAGTACTTC
TRBJ2-1 few TRBV18 - CASSPLEGGHEQFF TGTGCCAGCTCACCACTCGAGGGCGGGCATGAGCAGTTCTTC
TRBJ2-6 - TRBV28 - CASSHYRESGANVLTF TGTGCCAGCAGTCATTACAGGGAGTCTGGGGCCAACGTCCTGACTTTC
TRBJ1-4 few TRBV6-1 - CASSESNRDPNEKLFF TGTGCCAGCAGTGAAAGCAACAGGGATCCTAATGAAAAACTGTTTTTT
TRBJ1-2 few TRBV5-1 TRBD1 CASSPQGEGYTF TGCGCCAGCAGCCCACAGGGGGAAGGCTACACCTTC
TRBJ1-1 few TRBV19 TRBD1 CASSKGQGLNTEAFF TGTGCCAGTAGTAAGGGACAGGGATTGAACACTGAAGCTTTCTTT
TRBJ1-2 few TRBV6-5 - CASSLDSMDGYTF TGTGCCAGCAGTCTGGACAGTATGGATGGCTACACCTTC
TRBJ2-2 - TRBV21-1 - CASSKTGWLDTGELFF TGTGCCAGCAGCAAAACAGGGTGGCTGGACACCGGGGAGCTGTTTTTT
TRBJ1-5 few TRBV9 - CASSSGRGSNQPQHF TGTGCCAGCAGCTCGGGCAGGGGAAGCAATCAGCCCCAGCATTTT
TRBJ1-1 - TRBV11-3 TRBD1 CASSFMTGDHTNTEAFF TGTGCCAGCAGCTTCATGACAGGGGATCATACAAACACTGAAGCTTTCTTT
TRBJ2-1 few TRBV6-4 - CASSGGSGFGNEQFF TGTGCCAGCTCAGGGGGGTCTGGCTTTGGAAATGAGCAGTTCTTC
TRBJ2-3 few TRBV5-1 TRBD2 CASKTSGSSDTQYF TGCGCCAGCAAAACTAGCGGGAGCTCGGATACGCAGTATTTT
TRBJ2-5 - TRBV7-9 - CASSTIAEYQETQYF TGTGCCAGCAGCACAATAGCGGAGTACCAAGAGACCCAGTACTTC
TRBJ2-7 few TRBV19 TRBD2 CASSSGTTSLYEQYF TGTGCCAGTAGTAGCGGGACTACTTCACTCTACGAGCAGTACTTC
TRBJ2-1 few TRBV6-5 TRBD2 CASSFGLAGRNEQFF TGTGCCAGCAGTTTTGGACTAGCGGGGCGGAATGAGCAGTTCTTC
TRBJ2-4 few TRBV28 TRBD1 CASSRAGTGANIQYF TGTGCCAGCAGCCGGGCAGGGACAGGGGCCAACATTCAGTACTTC
TRBJ1-1 - TRBV5-1 - CASSRSGNTEAFF TGCGCCAGCAGCAGATCCGGGAACACTGAAGCTTTCTTT
TRBJ2-1 few TRBV29-1 - CSVEDSRGIYNEQFF TGCAGCGTTGAAGATTCTCGCGGGATATACAATGAGCAGTTCTTC
TRBJ1-1 few TRBV6-5 - CASSPVNLNTEAFF TGTGCCAGCAGTCCGGTAAACTTGAACACTGAAGCTTTCTTT
TRBJ2-2 few TRBV29-1 - CSVVPGNTGELFF TGCAGCGTTGTACCGGGAAACACCGGGGAGCTGTTTTTT
TRBJ2-7 few TRBV19 - CASSSSGAEQYF TGTGCCAGTAGTAGTTCAGGGGCCGAGCAGTACTTC
TRBJ2-7 few TRBV2 TRBD1 CASSIETGTYEQYF TGTGCCAGCAGTATAGAGACAGGGACCTACGAGCAGTACTTC
TRBJ2-7 few TRBV5-6 - CASSTGGGQGYEQYF TGTGCCAGCAGCACCGGGGGGGGACAGGGCTACGAGCAGTACTTC
TRBJ1-2 few TRBV5-4 TRBD1 CASSLARGSSYGYTF TGTGCCAGCAGCTTAGCCAGGGGGAGTAGCTATGGCTACACCTTC
TRBJ2-1 - TRBV19 - CASSIVSEGGQFF TGTGCCAGTAGTATTGTTTCGGAAGGGGGGCAGTTCTTC
TRBJ2-7 few TRBV4-2 TRBD2 CASSQSTSGRRIVYEQYF TGTGCCAGCAGCCAATCAACTAGCGGGAGGAGGATCGTTTACGAGCAGTACTTC
TRBJ2-7 few TRBV6-5 TRBD1 CASSSTGTSYEQYF TGTGCCAGCAGTTCGACAGGGACCTCCTACGAGCAGTACTTC
TRBJ2-7 few TRBV27 - CASRGRGSYEQYF TGTGCCAGCAGGGGAAGGGGCTCCTACGAGCAGTACTTC
TRBJ2-3 few TRBV19 - CASSIVLVTDTQYF TGTGCCAGTAGTATAGTTCTAGTCACAGATACGCAGTATTTT
TRBJ1-5 - TRBV15 TRBD1 CATSRDDRDYQPQHF TGTGCCACCAGCAGAGACGACAGGGACTATCAGCCCCAGCATTTT
TRBJ2-6 many TRBV6-1 TRBD2 CASSVAGGSSGANVLTF TGTGCCAGCAGTGTAGCGGGAGGTTCCTCTGGGGCCAACGTCCTGACTTTC
TRBJ2-5 - TRBV6-6 TRBD2 CASFSPGTTNSQYF TGTGCCAGCTTCTCTCCCGGGACTACCAACAGCCAGTACTTC
TRBJ2-1 few TRBV5-1 - CASSLVPGAAYNEQFF TGCGCCAGCAGCTTGGTACCGGGAGCAGCCTACAATGAGCAGTTCTTC
TRBJ2-3 few TRBV10-3 TRBD2 CAIGGLAGEDSSTDTQYF TGTGCCATCGGGGGACTAGCGGGAGAGGATTCTAGCACAGATACGCAGTATTTT
TRBJ1-2 few TRBV25-1 - CASSESEGLPYGYTF TGTGCCAGCAGTGAATCGGAGGGCCTCCCTTATGGCTACACCTTC
TRBJ1-1 once TRBV27 - CASSPSGAMRTEAFF TGTGCCAGCAGCCCAAGTGGGGCGATGAGGACTGAAGCTTTCTTT
TRBJ2-7 - TRBV5-1 - CASSPGRQINLDEQYF TGCGCCAGCAGTCCTGGAAGACAGATAAATCTGGACGAGCAGTACTTC
TRBJ2-2 few TRBV27 TRBD2 CASRISGRAGELFF TGTGCCAGCAGGATCAGCGGGAGGGCCGGGGAGCTGTTTTTT
TRBJ2-5 few TRBV4-3 TRBD2 CASSQDGGGGSETQYF TGCGCCAGCAGCCAAGATGGCGGGGGAGGGAGTGAGACCCAGTACTTC
TRBJ2-3 - TRBV6-4 - CASSATGENTDTQYF TGTGCCAGCAGTGCTACGGGGGAAAACACAGATACGCAGTATTTT
TRBJ2-1 - TRBV5-1 TRBD1 CASSLSGTGAYNEQFF TGCGCCAGCAGCTTGTCCGGGACAGGGGCCTACAATGAGCAGTTCTTC
TRBJ2-7 few TRBV5-1 - CASSLEGHDSGGEQYF TGCGCCAGCAGCTTGGAGGGCCACGATAGCGGTGGGGAGCAGTACTTC
TRBJ1-5 few TRBV5-1 TRBD1 CASSPGQLNQPQHF TGCGCCAGCAGCCCGGGACAGCTTAATCAGCCCCAGCATTTT
TRBJ2-1 - TRBV19 - CASSIVDASFYEQFF TGTGCCAGTAGTATTGTAGATGCTAGCTTCTATGAGCAGTTCTTC
TRBJ2-5 few TRBV5-1 TRBD2 CATSDLAGDRVTQYF TGCGCCACCAGTGATCTAGCGGGGGATAGGGTGACCCAGTACTTC
TRBJ2-2 few TRBV5-5 TRBD1 CASSWTGITGELFF TGTGCCAGCAGCTGGACAGGGATCACCGGGGAGCTGTTTTTT
TRBJ2-2 few TRBV9 - CASSGAATGELFF TGTGCCAGCAGCGGAGCGGCAACCGGGGAGCTGTTTTTT
TRBJ2-3 - TRBV7-8 - CASSLVVRRYLSDTQYF TGTGCCAGCAGCTTAGTGGTGCGGCGTTACCTGTCAGATACGCAGTATTTT
TRBJ2-7 - TRBV5-1 TRBD2 CASSGGLAGPSYEQYF TGCGCCAGCAGCGGTGGACTAGCGGGACCCTCCTACGAGCAGTACTTC
TRBJ2-5 few TRBV6-1 - CASSVTPQETQYF TGTGCCAGCAGTGTGACTCCACAAGAGACCCAGTACTTC
TRBJ2-2 few TRBV29-1 TRBD1 CSVRTGVTGELFF TGCAGCGTCAGGACAGGGGTAACCGGGGAGCTGTTTTTT
TRBJ1-3 once TRBV10-2 TRBD1 CASRETGTLGNTIYF TGCGCCAGCAGAGAGACAGGGACATTGGGAAACACCATATATTTT
TRBJ2-7 few TRBV11-2 - CASSHAYEQYF TGTGCCAGCAGCCATGCCTACGAGCAGTACTTC
TRBJ1-4 - TRBV29-1 TRBD1 CSVPGQGKTNEKLFF TGCAGCGTACCCGGACAGGGGAAAACTAATGAAAAACTGTTTTTT
TRBJ2-7 few TRBV6-5 TRBD1 CASSYGTGAYEQYF TGTGCCAGCAGTTACGGGACAGGGGCCTACGAGCAGTACTTC
TRBJ2-7 few TRBV9 - CASSRGLSPHEQYF TGTGCCAGCAGCCGGGGACTGTCGCCCCACGAGCAGTACTTC